The 2 T cell receptor beta chains listed next were all sequenced from one sample in a study of cytomegalovirus exposure and HLA in healthy donors. With 60 Vbeta and 13 Jbeta primers, the PCR was carried out. Some clones are missing from TCRdb's copy, which holds only in-frame ones; the method was immunoSEQ multiplex PCR. The data show 150,000 to 200,000 clones, 75% to 85% seen once. Sequenced sample: PBMCs. The receptors come from a woman between 45 and 65 years old in good health and CMV-seronegative.

Worth noting for this clone: Its ends do not fully match the called genes, so a read error is possible. The CDR3 spells CASSLGGTQETQYF. The CDR3 DNA reads as TGTGCCAGCAGTTTAGGGGGGACACAAGAGACCCAGTACTTC. V is TRBV11-3 and J is TRBJ2-5, with D perhaps matching TRBD1 or TRBD2 (6 bases each). CDR1 and CDR2 (germline): SGHNT, YENEEA. This CDR3 comprises 14 residues. Complete variable domain (other parts from reference TRBV11-3 and TRBJ2-5): EAGVVQSPRYKIIEKKQPVAFWCNPISGHNTLYWYLQNLGQGPELLIRYENEEAVDDSQLPKDRFSAERLKGVDSTLKIQPAELGDSAVYLCASSLGGTQETQYFGPGTRLLVL.

The V gene is TRBV7-9, the J gene TRBJ2-3, with D perhaps matching TRBD2 (7 bases). Germline assignment: CDR1 SEHNR and CDR2 FQNEAQ (reference sequence). The CDR3 totals 17 residues. V lost 4 bases and J 2 bases, leaving 19 bases between the germline ends. The CDR3 DNA follows: TGTGCCAGCAGCTCCTCACTGGGGGGGGGCCACACAGATACGCAGTATTTT. Translating gives CASSSSLGGGHTDTQYF.